This TCR beta chain emerged from a study of cytomegalovirus exposure and HLA in healthy donors. From germline, CDR1 is SEHNR and CDR2 FQNEAQ (reference sequence). This CDR3 has 14 amino acids. V was shortened by 3 bases and J by 4 bases, with 13 bases between the two germline ends. Remarks on this clone: Its antigen is not identified.

Whole-study findings and limits: The study reported that TCR beta sequences accurately predicted HLA-A and HLA-B alleles in most subjects.

The primer mix had 60 Vbeta and 13 Jbeta primers. Using immunoSEQ multiplex PCR, the repertoire was profiled, and TCRdb retains in-frame clones only, with some absent. The sample contains some 150,000 clones, around 79% of which appear only once. The chain links TRBV7-9 to TRBJ2-7; D perhaps matches TRBD1 (5 bases). Source material: PBMCs. This sequence originates from a human donor in good health. CDR3: CASSLLQAPYEQYF. The CDR3, as DNA: TGTGCCAGCAGCTTGCTACAGGCCCCGTACGAGCAGTACTTC.